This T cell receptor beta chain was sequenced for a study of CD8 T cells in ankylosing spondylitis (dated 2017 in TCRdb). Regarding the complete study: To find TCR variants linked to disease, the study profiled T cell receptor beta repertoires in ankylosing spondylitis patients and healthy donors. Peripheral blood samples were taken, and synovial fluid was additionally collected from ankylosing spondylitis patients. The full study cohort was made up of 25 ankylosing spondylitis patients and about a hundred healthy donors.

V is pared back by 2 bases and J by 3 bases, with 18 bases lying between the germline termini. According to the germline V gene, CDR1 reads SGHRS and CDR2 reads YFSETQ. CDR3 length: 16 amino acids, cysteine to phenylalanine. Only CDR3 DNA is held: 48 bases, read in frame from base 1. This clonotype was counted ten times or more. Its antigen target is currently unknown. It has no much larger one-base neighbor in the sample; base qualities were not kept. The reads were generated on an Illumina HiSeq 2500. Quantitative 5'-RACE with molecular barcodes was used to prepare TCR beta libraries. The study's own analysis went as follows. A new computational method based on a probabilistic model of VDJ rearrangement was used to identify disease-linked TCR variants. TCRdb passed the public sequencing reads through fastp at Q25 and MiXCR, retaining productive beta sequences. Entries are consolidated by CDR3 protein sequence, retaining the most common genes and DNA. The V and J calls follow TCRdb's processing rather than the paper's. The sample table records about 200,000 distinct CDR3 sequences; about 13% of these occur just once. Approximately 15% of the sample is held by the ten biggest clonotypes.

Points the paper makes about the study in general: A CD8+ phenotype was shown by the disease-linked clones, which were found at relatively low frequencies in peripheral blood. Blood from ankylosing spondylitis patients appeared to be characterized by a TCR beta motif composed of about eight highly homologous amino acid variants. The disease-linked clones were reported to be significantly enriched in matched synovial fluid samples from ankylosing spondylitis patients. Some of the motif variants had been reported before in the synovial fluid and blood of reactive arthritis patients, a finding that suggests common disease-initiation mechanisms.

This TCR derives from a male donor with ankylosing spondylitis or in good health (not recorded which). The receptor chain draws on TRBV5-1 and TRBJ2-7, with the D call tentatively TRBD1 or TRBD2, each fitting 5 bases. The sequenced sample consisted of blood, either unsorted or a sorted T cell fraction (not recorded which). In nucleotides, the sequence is TGCGCCAGCAGCTTTTTCGAGGGACCCCTGCACTACGAGCAGTACTTC. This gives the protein CASSFFEGPLHYEQYF.